One sample yielded the 8 T cell receptor beta chains listed below, sequenced in a study of blood T cell repertoires in COVID-19. Profiling relied on immunoSEQ multiplex PCR, and the TCRdb table lists in-frame clones only, not all of them. The table has about 99,000 clones, 85% to 90% seen once. Sequenced input: peripheral blood. The source is a man aged 50-59 years with COVID-19, enrolled during active disease.

As to this clone: Other DNA sequences in the sample encode the same CDR3. V is TRBV15 and J is TRBJ1-5, with 7 nucleotides matching TRBD1. The V and J ends lost 6 bases and 1 base, in that order; junction bases with no gene match: 0. The CDR3 runs 13 residues. CDR1 and CDR2 (germline): LNHNV, YYDKDF (reference sequence). The CDR3 nucleotides are TGTGCCACCAGGGACAGGAGCAATCAGCCCCAGCATTTT. The encoded protein is CATRDRSNQPQHF.

The V call is TRBV11-2, the J call TRBJ2-1, with 7 bases that match TRBD2. The ends lost 5 bases at V and 7 bases at J; junction bases unmatched: 8. The CDR3 runs to 14 residues. The germline CDR1 and CDR2 sequences are SGHAT and FQNNGV. The CDR3 bases are TGTGCCAGCAGCCAAAGACTAGCTGGGAATGAGCAGTTCTTC. Translated: CASSQRLAGNEQFF.

The chain has TRBV28 and TRBJ1-5; TRBD1 matches at 11 bases. Germline CDR1 reads MDHEN; CDR2 reads SYDVKM. This CDR3 has 17 amino acids. Trimming at V came to 6 bases and at J to 3 bases, leaving 10 bases not matched to a gene. The CDR3 region is CASRRTGGEFFNQPQHF. The CDR3 DNA is TGTGCCAGCAGGCGGACAGGGGGCGAATTTTTCAATCAGCCCCAGCATTTT. The full variable domain, its missing parts supplied by reference TRBV28 and TRBJ1-5, is DVKVTQSSRYLVKRTGEKVFLECVQDMDHENMFWYRQDPGLGLRLIYFSYDVKMKEKGDIPEGYSVSREKKERFSLILESASTNQTSMYLCASRRTGGEFFNQPQHFGDGTRLSIL.

This clone was recorded once. This sequence joins TRBV11-2 and TRBJ1-2; the D gene is possibly TRBD1 (5 bases). The germline gives CDR1 SGHAT, CDR2 FQNNGV. The CDR3 has 14 amino acids. Trimming removed 2 bases at V and 7 bases at J, with 14 bases between. The CDR3 spells CASSLNHQGGGYTF. The CDR3 DNA reads TGTGCCAGCAGCTTAAATCATCAGGGCGGTGGCTACACCTTC.

The CDR3 here is CASSQMGLVNTGELFF. The CDR3 DNA follows: TGCGCCAGCAGCCAAATGGGACTAGTCAACACCGGGGAGCTGTTTTTT. The V and J genes are TRBV4-1 and TRBJ2-2; TRBD2 aligns across 8 bases. From germline, CDR1 is MGHRA and CDR2 YSYEKL. The ends lost 2 bases at V and 2 bases at J; junction bases unmatched: 4. The CDR3 spans 16 residues.

DNA for the CDR3: TGTGCCAGCAGCCCCAGGGTCGGCTATGGCTACACCTTC. This translates into CASSPRVGYGYTF. The chain couples TRBV3-1 (or the pseudogene TRBV3-2) to TRBJ1-2; possible D gene TRBD1, 5 bases. The CDR3 extends over 13 amino acids. Between the trimmed V and J ends, which lost 4 bases and 4 bases, there was a span of 10 bases. Germline values: CDR1 LGHDT, CDR2 YNNKEL (reference sequence).

CDR3 amino acids: CAISESQGTYNSPLHF. The CDR3 DNA sequence: TGTGCCATCAGTGAGTCCCAGGGAACCTATAATTCACCCCTCCACTTT. The chain couples TRBV10-3 to TRBJ1-6; a weak D match, TRBD1 (5 bases). Trimming pared 0 bases from V and 2 bases from J, leaving 8 bases between. This CDR3 region has 16 residues. The germline V gene encodes CDR1 ENHRY and CDR2 SYGVKD.

The chain is built from TRBV3-1 (or the pseudogene TRBV3-2) and TRBJ1-1, with D possibly TRBD1 on 6 matching bases. From germline, CDR1 is LGHDT and CDR2 YNNKEL (reference sequence). This CDR3 comprises 15 residues. Trimming stripped 4 bases from V and 11 bases from J, with 23 bases between. This CDR3 reads CASSLTTGTLFPAFF. The CDR3 region has the DNA TGTGCCAGCAGCCTGACCACCGGGACATTATTCCCGGCTTTCTTT.